This entry lists 10 T cell receptor beta chains sequenced from one sample in a study of T cell responses to AZD1222 COVID-19 vaccine. Only in-frame clones appear in the TCRdb table, and some are missing; sequencing was by immunoSEQ multiplex PCR. The data contain 120,000 or so clones, more than 70% of them singletons. The specimen comprised peripheral blood, sampled 28 days after the second AZD1222 dose. The receptors derive from an adult who received the AZD1222 COVID-19 vaccine.

The CDR3 is CASSLARGGGYTF. CDR3 bases: TGTGCCAGCAGCTTGGCCAGGGGAGGGGGCTACACCTTC. V and J are TRBV5-8 and TRBJ1-2; D perhaps matches TRBD1 (6 bases). Trimming took off 0 bases at V and 8 bases at J, with 11 bases between the two ends. CDR1 SGHTS and CDR2 YDEGEE come from the germline V gene. The CDR3 sequence is 13 residues long.

Here the CDR3 DNA reads TGTGCCAGCAACCCAGGGGGATACTATGGCTACACCTTC. It codes for CASNPGGYYGYTF. This chain links TRBV7-9 with TRBJ1-2, with 7 bases lining up with TRBD1. CDR1 is SEHNR, CDR2 FQNEAQ, per germline (reference sequence). CDR3 length: 13 amino acids. V trimming: 7 bases; J trimming: 3 bases; junction bases outside the gene matches: 5.

DNA for the CDR3: TGTGCCAGCAGCTTAGGGAGGGGCGGTCCTCCGGAGCCCCAGCATTTT. It is translated as CASSLGRGGPPEPQHF. V gene TRBV7-8 combines with J gene TRBJ1-5; D is possibly TRBD1 (5 bases). Deletions cut 1 base from V and 8 bases from J, with 18 bases between. CDR3 size: 16 residues. From germline, CDR1 is SGHVS and CDR2 FQNEAQ.

The chain uses TRBV30 and TRBJ2-1; 8 bases fit TRBD1. Germline V gene sequence: CDR1 GTSNPN, CDR2 SVGIG (reference sequence). V lost 0 bases to trimming and J lost 8 bases; unmatched junction nucleotides: 12. The CDR3 sequence is 16 residues long. In DNA form, the CDR3 reads TGTGCCTGGAGTGTAGTCAGGGGGCGATTTAGTTATGAGCAGTTCTTC. Encoded protein: CAWSVVRGRFSYEQFF.

The chain employs TRBV7-2 and TRBJ1-3; 7 bases line up with TRBD1. The CDR3 spans 18 residues. Germline CDR1 and CDR2: SGHTA and FQGNSA. Losses at the gene ends were 1 base for V and 0 bases for J; bases not matched to a gene: 9. For the CDR3, the DNA is TGTGCCAGCAGCTTAGGGCGGGACAGATTTTTCTCTGGAAACACCATATATTTT. Translation: CASSLGRDRFFSGNTIYF.

The chain uses TRBV6-4 and TRBJ2-2; D is possibly TRBD2 (6 bases). The V and J ends lost 6 bases and 6 bases respectively, with 14 bases between them. Per germline, CDR1 MRHNA and CDR2 SNTAGT. The CDR3 runs 14 residues. CDR3: CASRPGSPAGELFF. CDR3 coding DNA: TGTGCCAGCAGGCCCGGGAGTCCCGCCGGGGAGCTGTTTTTT.

The J gene is TRBJ1-1, the V gene TRBV24-1; D is unclear. The germline V and J ends were trimmed by 7 bases and 1 base, with 9 bases remaining between them. The length of the CDR3 is 13 residues. Germline lookup yields CDR1 KGHDR and CDR2 SFDVKD. This CDR3 is CATRAEGNTEAFF. CDR3 in DNA: TGTGCCACCAGGGCGGAGGGGAACACTGAAGCTTTCTTT.

This chain links TRBV9 with TRBJ1-1; the match to TRBD1 covers 7 bases. V trimming: 4 bases; J trimming: 7 bases; junction bases outside the gene matches: 10. The CDR3 has 14 amino acids. The V gene's germline CDR1 is SGDLS and CDR2 YYNGEE. The CDR3 DNA follows: TGTGCCAGCAGCCTTGGGGGGACAGCCTATGAAGCTTTCTTT. Its protein is CASSLGGTAYEAFF.

This clone was observed a single time. The V and J genes are TRBV14 and TRBJ2-7; perhaps TRBD2 as D (5 bases). The germline V and J ends were trimmed by 4 bases and 7 bases, with 11 bases remaining between them. CDR1 is SGHDN, CDR2 FVKESK, per germline. The CDR3 is 12 residues long. The chain's CDR3 is CASSPFGKEQYF. DNA of the CDR3: TGTGCCAGCAGCCCTTTCGGGAAAGAGCAGTACTTC.

The chain uses TRBV15 and TRBJ2-7, with 9 bases aligning to TRBD1. The CDR3 is 19 residues long. Germline CDR1 is LNHNV and CDR2 is YYDKDF (reference sequence). The V gene end was trimmed by 0 bases and the J gene end by 0 bases; junction bases not matched to a gene: 12. In nucleotides, the CDR3 is TGTGCCACCAGCAGAGATTTGGCCCTCCCGGGACAGGGCTCCTACGAGCAGTACTTC. It encodes CATSRDLALPGQGSYEQYF.